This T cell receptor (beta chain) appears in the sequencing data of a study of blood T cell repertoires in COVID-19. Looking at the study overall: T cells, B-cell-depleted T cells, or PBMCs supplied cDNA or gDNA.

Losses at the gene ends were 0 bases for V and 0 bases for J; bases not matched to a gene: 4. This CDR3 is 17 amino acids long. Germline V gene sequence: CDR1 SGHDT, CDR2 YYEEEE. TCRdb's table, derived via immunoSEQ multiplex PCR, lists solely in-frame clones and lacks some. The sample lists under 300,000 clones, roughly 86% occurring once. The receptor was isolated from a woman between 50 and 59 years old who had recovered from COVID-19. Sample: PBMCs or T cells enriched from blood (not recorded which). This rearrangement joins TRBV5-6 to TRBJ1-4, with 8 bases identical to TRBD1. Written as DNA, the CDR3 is TGTGCCAGCAGCTTGGCACAGGGGGGGGCAACTAATGAAAAACTGTTTTTT. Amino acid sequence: CASSLAQGGATNEKLFF. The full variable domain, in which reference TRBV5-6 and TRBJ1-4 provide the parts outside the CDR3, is DAGVTQSPTHLIKTRGQQVTLRCSPKSGHDTVSWYQQALGQGPQFIFQYYEEEERQRGNFPDRFSGHQFPNYSSELNVNALLLGDSALYLCASSLAQGGATNEKLFFGSGTQLSVL.